The 11 T cell receptor beta chains below all came from one sample that was sequenced in a study of T cell repertoires in cytomegalovirus infection. Their antigens remain unidentified. MiXCR, run by TCRdb on the reads, gives a single entry per CDR3 protein. This table holds about 920,000 distinct CDR3 sequences, around 30% found once. The sequences come from cultured CD8+ T cells from PBMCs, collected from culture after CMV antigen stimulation. The receptors stem from a human donor in good health (CMV status not recorded). Some clones in this sample may be carry-over from other donors' samples.

This chain uses TRBV4-1 with TRBJ2-3, with TRBD2 as a possible D gene (7 bases). The V gene lost 1 base and the J gene lost 6 bases, with 14 bases spanning the gap. The CDR3 runs 15 residues. Germline V gene data show CDR1 as MGHRA and CDR2 as YSYEKL. The CDR3 reads CASSQGLGGRDTQYF. CDR3 DNA: TGCGCCAGCAGCCAAGGTCTCGGGGGGCGGGATACGCAGTATTTT.

There are a few counts of this clonotype. This chain links TRBV27 with TRBJ2-7; D may be TRBD1 (6 bases). From germline, CDR1 is MNHEY and CDR2 SMNVEV (reference sequence). This CDR3 comprises 17 residues. V lost 8 bases, J lost 2 bases, and 25 bases lay in between. CDR3 sequence: CASRFTGYGKLAYEQYF. In nucleotides, the CDR3 is TGTGCCAGCCGATTCACAGGGTACGGTAAGCTGGCCTACGAGCAGTACTTC.

This clonotype was seen many times. The chain uses TRBV7-2 and TRBJ2-1; 10 nucleotides line up with TRBD2. CDR3 length: 17 amino acids. Germline CDR1 is SGHTA and CDR2 is FQGNSA. V lost 4 bases to trimming and J lost 2 bases; unmatched junction nucleotides: 8. This chain's CDR3 is CASSSGPAGGPYNEQFF. CDR3 bases: TGTGCCAGCAGCTCCGGTCCAGCGGGGGGGCCCTACAATGAGCAGTTCTTC.

The chain recombines TRBV19 with TRBJ2-7; D may correspond to TRBD1 or TRBD2 (5 bases each). V was trimmed by 4 bases and J by 6 bases, leaving 13 bases between them. Germline V lookup: CDR1 LNHDA, CDR2 SQIVND (reference sequence). This CDR3 is 13 amino acids long. In DNA form, the CDR3 reads TGTGCCAGTAGTACCCCTTCGGGGCCCGAGCAGTACTTC. Translated: CASSTPSGPEQYF. Full variable domain (rest looked up from reference TRBV19 and TRBJ2-7): DGGITQSPKYLFRKEGQNVTLSCEQNLNHDAMYWYRQDPGQGLRLIYYSQIVNDFQKGDIAEGYSVSREKKESFPLTVTSAQKNPTAFYLCASSTPSGPEQYFGPGTRLTVT.

This clonotype was detected only a few times. The chain combines TRBV7-9 with TRBJ2-7; D gene ambiguous. Trimming took off 4 bases at V and 6 bases at J, with 10 bases between the two ends. CDR1 and CDR2 from the germline V gene are SEHNR and FQNEAQ (reference sequence). The CDR3 totals 12 residues. The chain's CDR3 is CASSSYMSEQYV. Written as DNA, the CDR3 is TGTGCCAGCAGCTCCTACATGTCCGAGCAGTACGTC.

This clonotype came up many times. This chain links TRBV7-8 with TRBJ2-3; D gene unclear. V gave up 4 bases and J gave up 4 bases, with 3 bases separating them. Germline values: CDR1 SGHVS, CDR2 FQNEAQ. The CDR3 is made up of 11 amino acids. CDR3 nucleotides: TGTGCCAGCAGCTCTTCAGATACGCAGTATTTT. Translated: CASSSSDTQYF.

The chain combines TRBV5-1 with TRBJ1-1, with 8 bases aligning to TRBD1. This CDR3 region has 17 residues. The V gene end was trimmed by 1 base and the J gene end by 0 bases; junction bases not matched to a gene: 8. CDR1 SGHRS and CDR2 YFSETQ come from the germline V gene. The CDR3 sequence: CASSLYGTGVMNTEAFF. The CDR3 coding sequence is TGCGCCAGCAGCTTGTATGGGACAGGAGTAATGAACACTGAAGCTTTCTTT.

This clonotype was picked up a small number of times. The chain couples TRBV27 to TRBJ2-2; the match to TRBD1 covers 7 bases. The CDR3 sequence is 15 residues long. In germline, CDR1 is MNHEY, CDR2 SMNVEV (reference sequence). The junction had 5 bases not matched to a gene; V was cut back by 4 bases and J by 3 bases. The CDR3 spells CASSSWTGYTGELFF. DNA of the CDR3: TGTGCCAGCAGTTCTTGGACAGGCTACACCGGGGAGCTGTTTTTT.

This clonotype was observed a handful of times. This sequence joins TRBV5-1 and TRBJ2-7; TRBD2 aligns across 12 bases. This CDR3 contains 17 residues. Germline V lookup: CDR1 SGHRS, CDR2 YFSETQ. Germline trimming cut 5 bases from V and 4 bases from J; bases unmatched to any gene: 13. The CDR3 spells CASRLRAATSGGYEQYF. CDR3 DNA sequence: TGCGCCAGCAGGCTGAGGGCAGCTACTAGCGGGGGGTACGAGCAGTACTTC.

This clonotype appeared once. The chain employs TRBV27 and TRBJ1-1; TRBD1 matches 8 bases. From germline, CDR1 is MNHEY and CDR2 SMNVEV (reference sequence). V lost 5 bases and J lost 5; bases outside the gene matches: 10. The CDR3 is made up of 15 amino acids. In DNA, the CDR3 is TGTGCCAGCAGTCCAATTTACAGGGGGGCGACTGAAGCTTTCTTT. It yields the protein CASSPIYRGATEAFF.

This chain joins TRBV27 and TRBJ1-1, with 7 bases lining up with TRBD1. Trimming at V came to 3 bases and at J to 7 bases, leaving 17 bases not matched to a gene. CDR1 is MNHEY, CDR2 SMNVEV, per germline (reference sequence). The CDR3 contains 17 residues. This chain's CDR3 is CASSLTLWAGGRGEAFF. CDR3 coding DNA: TGTGCCAGCAGTTTGACTCTCTGGGCAGGGGGACGAGGTGAAGCTTTCTTT.